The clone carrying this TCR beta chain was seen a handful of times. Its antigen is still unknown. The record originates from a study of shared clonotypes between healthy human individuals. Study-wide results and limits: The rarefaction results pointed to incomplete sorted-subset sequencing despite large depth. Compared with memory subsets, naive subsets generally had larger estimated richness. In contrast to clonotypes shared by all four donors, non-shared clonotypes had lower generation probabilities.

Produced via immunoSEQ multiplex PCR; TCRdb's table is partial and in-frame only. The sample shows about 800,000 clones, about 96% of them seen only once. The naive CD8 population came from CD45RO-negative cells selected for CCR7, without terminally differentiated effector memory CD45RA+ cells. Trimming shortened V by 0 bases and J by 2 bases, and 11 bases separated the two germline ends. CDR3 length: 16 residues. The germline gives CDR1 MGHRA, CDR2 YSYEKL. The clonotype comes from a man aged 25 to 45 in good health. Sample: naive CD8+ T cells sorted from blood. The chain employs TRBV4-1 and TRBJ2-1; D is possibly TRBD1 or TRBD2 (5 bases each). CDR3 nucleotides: TGCGCCAGCAGCCAAGAATGGGGGAGACCCTACAATGAGCAGTTCTTC. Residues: CASSQEWGRPYNEQFF.